The rows below give T cell receptor beta chains drawn from one sample of a study of T cell changes during pregnancy in multiple sclerosis. TCRdb's table, derived via immunoSEQ multiplex PCR, lists solely in-frame clones and lacks some. This table holds nearly 40,000 clones, about 91% found once. The specimen was CD4+ T cells from peripheral blood mononuclear cells, collected in the third trimester of pregnancy. The receptors derive from a female donor with multiple sclerosis, enrolled in a pregnancy study. Both conserved end residues are part of each CDR3. Fields, in order: clone size, V gene, J gene, D gene, CDR3 DNA, CDR3 protein. The D gene is left open where the match is weak. Rows may omit the clone size; those that give it use once, few, many or a size class.

clone_size: .
v_call: TRBV30
j_call: TRBJ1-5
d_call: .
cdr3_nt: TGTGCCTGGAGTGATCGGGGGTCGGGACAGCCCCAGCATTTT
cdr3_aa: CAWSDRGSGQPQHF

clone_size: .
v_call: TRBV10-3
j_call: TRBJ2-2
d_call: TRBD1
cdr3_nt: TGTGCCACTACCGGGACAGGGGGCACCGGGGAGCTGTTTTTT
cdr3_aa: CATTGTGGTGELFF

clone_size: .
v_call: TRBV2
j_call: TRBJ2-3
d_call: TRBD2
cdr3_nt: TGTGCCAGCAGTGCGCCCTTACTAGCGCGCACAGATACGCAGTATTTT
cdr3_aa: CASSAPLLARTDTQYF

clone_size: .
v_call: TRBV4-3
j_call: TRBJ1-4
d_call: .
cdr3_nt: TGCGCCAGCAGCCAAGATCCGAGGAGTGAAAAACTGTTTTTT
cdr3_aa: CASSQDPRSEKLFF

clone_size: .
v_call: TRBV4-2
j_call: TRBJ2-7
d_call: .
cdr3_nt: TGTGCCAGCAGCCAAGCGGTGGGGGGTTACGAGCAGTACTTC
cdr3_aa: CASSQAVGGYEQYF

clone_size: .
v_call: TRBV29-1
j_call: TRBJ1-2
d_call: TRBD1
cdr3_nt: TGCAGCGTTGGGAACAGGGGGTGGGATGGCTACACCTTC
cdr3_aa: CSVGNRGWDGYTF

clone_size: .
v_call: TRBV5-1
j_call: TRBJ2-3
d_call: TRBD2
cdr3_nt: TGCGCCAGCAGCTTAACTAGCGCCCCCACAGATACGCAGTATTTT
cdr3_aa: CASSLTSAPTDTQYF

clone_size: .
v_call: TRBV29-1
j_call: TRBJ2-5
d_call: .
cdr3_nt: TGCAGCGTTGCAGAATCCAGGGAGACCCAGTACTTC
cdr3_aa: CSVAESRETQYF

clone_size: .
v_call: TRBV10-3
j_call: TRBJ1-1
d_call: TRBD1
cdr3_nt: TGTGCCATCAGTGCAGCGACCGGGACAGGTGAAGCTTTCTTT
cdr3_aa: CAISAATGTGEAFF

clone_size: .
v_call: TRBV5-1
j_call: TRBJ2-2
d_call: TRBD2
cdr3_nt: TGCGCCAGCAGCTCTACTAGCGGGAGAAGGTCCGGGGAGCTGTTTTTT
cdr3_aa: CASSSTSGRRSGELFF

clone_size: .
v_call: TRBV6-1
j_call: TRBJ1-1
d_call: TRBD1
cdr3_nt: TGTGCCAGCAGCAGGACAGGGGGCGAAACTGAAGCTTTCTTT
cdr3_aa: CASSRTGGETEAFF

clone_size: once
v_call: TRBV5-5
j_call: TRBJ1-1
d_call: .
cdr3_nt: TGTGCCAGCAGCCATCTAACAGGGACATTAAAAGCTTTCTTT
cdr3_aa: CASSHLTGTLKAFF

clone_size: .
v_call: TRBV11-3
j_call: TRBJ2-1
d_call: .
cdr3_nt: TGTGCCAGCAGCCTTCGCCTAGGAGGCTCCTACAATGAGCAGTTCTTC
cdr3_aa: CASSLRLGGSYNEQFF

clone_size: .
v_call: TRBV27
j_call: TRBJ2-5
d_call: .
cdr3_nt: TGTGCCAGCAGTTTATTAGCGGAGAAAGAGACCCAGTACTTC
cdr3_aa: CASSLLAEKETQYF

clone_size: .
v_call: TRBV7-2
j_call: TRBJ1-1
d_call: .
cdr3_nt: TGTGCCAGCAGCTTAGGGAGGCGGGGCATGGGGGCTTTCTTT
cdr3_aa: CASSLGRRGMGAFF

clone_size: .
v_call: TRBV7-9
j_call: TRBJ2-1
d_call: TRBD2
cdr3_nt: TGTGCCAGCAGCACAGGAGCTAGCGGCCCCTTGGTGATGAATGAGCAGTTCTTC
cdr3_aa: CASSTGASGPLVMNEQFF

clone_size: .
v_call: TRBV9
j_call: TRBJ2-3
d_call: .
cdr3_nt: TGTGCCAGCAGCGCCCCGCCCAATAGAGATACGCAGTATTTT
cdr3_aa: CASSAPPNRDTQYF

clone_size: .
v_call: TRBV2
j_call: TRBJ2-7
d_call: TRBD2
cdr3_nt: TGTGCCAGCATAAGGCTAACTAGCGGGAGAGTGAGCGAGCAGTACTTC
cdr3_aa: CASIRLTSGRVSEQYF

clone_size: .
v_call: TRBV18
j_call: TRBJ2-3
d_call: .
cdr3_nt: TGTGCCAGCTCACCACCTTTGGGACTCACAGATACGCAGTATTTT
cdr3_aa: CASSPPLGLTDTQYF

clone_size: .
v_call: TRBV2
j_call: TRBJ2-7
d_call: TRBD2
cdr3_nt: TGTGCCAGCGAAAGTCTTGCGCGGGGGGGGGAGCAGTACTTC
cdr3_aa: CASESLARGGEQYF

clone_size: once
v_call: TRBV28
j_call: TRBJ1-2
d_call: .
cdr3_nt: TGTGCCAGCAGACGTCAAGCGGCTAACTATGGCTACACCTTC
cdr3_aa: CASRRQAANYGYTF

clone_size: .
v_call: TRBV28
j_call: TRBJ1-4
d_call: .
cdr3_nt: TGTGCCAGCAGTTTTGATTGGAGACAGTTAGCAACTAATGAAAAACTGTTTTTT
cdr3_aa: CASSFDWRQLATNEKLFF

clone_size: .
v_call: TRBV5-1
j_call: TRBJ2-2
d_call: TRBD2
cdr3_nt: TGCGCCAGCAGCCGGGAGAAAGCGGGAGAGGACACCGGGGAGCTGTTTTTT
cdr3_aa: CASSREKAGEDTGELFF

clone_size: .
v_call: TRBV18
j_call: TRBJ1-2
d_call: .
cdr3_nt: TGTGCCAGCTCACCCACAAAGACAGGAAACTATGGCTACACCTTC
cdr3_aa: CASSPTKTGNYGYTF

clone_size: .
v_call: TRBV28
j_call: TRBJ1-1
d_call: .
cdr3_nt: TGTGCCAGCAGTCCGGGGGGGCCTCCTGGGGACACTGAAGCTTTCTTT
cdr3_aa: CASSPGGPPGDTEAFF

clone_size: .
v_call: TRBV27
j_call: TRBJ2-6
d_call: .
cdr3_nt: TGTGCCAGCAGGACTGCTGGGGCCAACGTCCTGACTTTC
cdr3_aa: CASRTAGANVLTF

clone_size: .
v_call: TRBV4-1
j_call: TRBJ2-3
d_call: TRBD2
cdr3_nt: TGCGCCAGCAGCCAAGAGGGCGGTTCGGGACTAGCGGTAGCAGATACGCAGTATTTT
cdr3_aa: CASSQEGGSGLAVADTQYF

clone_size: once
v_call: TRBV28
j_call: TRBJ1-1
d_call: .
cdr3_nt: TGTGCCAGCACCCCCCGGGAGGGATTAAACACTGAAGCTTTCTTT
cdr3_aa: CASTPREGLNTEAFF